This T cell receptor (beta chain) emerged from a study of OX40 agonist ivuxolimab in advanced cancers. In the study overall: Ivuxolimab, an antibody that agonizes OX40 (CD134), was administered to the patients. Of mixed ages from about 23 to 90 and averaging about 56 years, the group was about 80% male. Study results and caveats: At 0.1 to 3.0 mg/kg, clonal expansion of CD4+ and CD8+ blood T cells had occurred by week 6. More expanded clones were seen, on average, in CD8+ T cells than in CD4+.

Worth noting for this clone: Its antigen is unidentified.

Sequencing used immunoSEQ multiplex PCR; TCRdb keeps in-frame clones, though not all of them. The repertoire holds approximately 90,000 clones, with about 87% as singletons. The CDR3 runs to 12 residues. Trimming removed 10 bases at V and 3 bases at J, with 10 bases between. Per germline, CDR1 MNHNY and CDR2 SVGAGI (reference sequence). V is TRBV6-6 and J is TRBJ1-5; no firm D call. The source is an adult with an advanced solid tumor such as melanoma, head and neck, liver or kidney cancer. This sample comprised CD4+ or CD8+ T cells sorted from blood, obtained in a trial of the OX40 agonist ivuxolimab. The CDR3 loop reads CATRGNNQPQHF. For the CDR3, the DNA is TGTGCCACGCGCGGGAACAATCAGCCCCAGCATTTT.